The subject of this entry is one T cell receptor beta chain. No antigen is known for it. This may arise from a read error, as a much more abundant clone is one base away. The authors ran a second PCR of about 7 to 12 cycles using a sample-barcoded 5' primer and a J-beta primer mix. Each CDR3 protein is one row after TCRdb ran MiXCR on the 5' RACE reads. The sample includes 1.8 million or so distinct CDR3 sequences, 39% of them seen just once. These data originate in a study of blood T cells in healthy people across ages. Overall study: Template switching retrieved approximately one barcoded beta molecule for each two T cells.

Study-level findings and limits: Age brought a roughly linear fall in TCR beta diversity measured per million T cells.

Each donor supplied approximately 10 milliliters of peripheral blood. Per-sample yields of isolated PBMCs were at least 6 million. This CDR3 region has 13 residues. Per germline, CDR1 SQVTM and CDR2 ANQGSEA. Sequencing used blood. This receptor was obtained from a human donor in good health. This chain links TRBV29-1 with TRBJ2-7; D gene unclear. CDR3: CSVRSASSYGQYF. DNA for the CDR3: TGCAGCGTCAGATCAGCCAGCTCCTACGGGCAGTACTTC.